What follows are 2 T cell receptor beta chains derived from one specimen sequenced in a study of technical replicates of blood from a few donors. Only in-frame clones appear in the TCRdb table, and some are missing; sequencing was by immunoSEQ multiplex PCR. Of tens of thousands of clones in the sample, under 99% were seen once. Sequencing was performed on T cells isolated from PBMCs. These receptors were taken from a human donor in good health.

The V gene is TRBV7-6, the J gene TRBJ2-3; D is perhaps TRBD2 (6 bases). The CDR3 loop spans 15 amino acids. Germline lookup yields CDR1 SGHVS and CDR2 FNYEAQ. V lost 0 bases, J lost 4 bases, and 11 bases lay in between. CDR3 nucleotide sequence: TGTGCCAGCAGCTTAGCGACGGGAGTAGCAGATACGCAGTATTTT. Encoded protein: CASSLATGVADTQYF.

This sequence joins TRBV2 and TRBJ2-1, with TRBD2 identical over 7 bases. The V and J ends lost 6 bases and 8 bases, in that order; junction bases with no gene match: 4. Per the germline V gene, CDR1 is SNHLY and CDR2 is FYNNEI. This CDR3 is 12 amino acids long. The CDR3 DNA sequence: TGTGCCAGCAGGGGAGGGGTCGATGAGCAGTTCTTC. It yields the protein CASRGGVDEQFF.